This TCR beta chain came from a study of blood T cell repertoires in COVID-19. Study-wide context: PBMCs, B-cell-depleted T cells, or T cells provided the cDNA or gDNA that made up the material.

Repertoires were generated with immunoSEQ multiplex PCR, while TCRdb's copy carries only in-frame clones and drops some. The table has 180,000 or so clones, over 80% seen once. Those who participated ranged in age from roughly 18 to 89 years and resided in about 24 US areas. Grouping used clinical history reported by participants in a survey and questionnaire. The CDR3 loop spans 14 amino acids. V lost 3 bases to trimming and J lost 14 bases, with 20 bases between them. Germline V lookup: CDR1 MNHNS, CDR2 SASEGT. The specimen was PBMCs or T cells enriched from blood (not recorded which). The chain employs TRBV6-1 and TRBJ1-3, with a weak D call TRBD1 (6 bases). This TCR was recovered from a woman aged 60-75 years who had recovered from COVID-19. CDR3 sequence (DNA): TGTGCCAGCAGTGAGCAGACAGGTCGTGAGCCACTATATTTT. It yields the protein CASSEQTGREPLYF.